What follows are 6 T cell receptor beta chains derived from one specimen sequenced in a study of blood T cell repertoires in COVID-19. Profiled with immunoSEQ multiplex PCR; TCRdb holds only in-frame clones, not every one. This sample has approximately 280,000 clones; 80% to 95% occur once, and the top ten carry 6.5% to 8%. The sample consisted of peripheral blood. These receptors all stem from a woman aged 25 to 45 with COVID-19, enrolled during active disease.

The chain links TRBV10-3 to TRBJ1-2; TRBD1 might be the D (5 bases). Germline assignment: CDR1 ENHRY and CDR2 SYGVKD. V dropped 4 bases and J dropped 6 bases, with 9 bases sitting between them. The CDR3 sequence is 12 residues long. CDR3 sequence: CAISVRGDGYTF. CDR3 DNA sequence: TGTGCCATCAGTGTTAGGGGCGATGGCTACACCTTC.

This chain uses TRBV11-2 with TRBJ1-1; 8 bases are shared with TRBD1. With V trimmed by 5 bases and J by 4 bases, 6 bases remained unmatched. The CDR3 is 14 amino acids. CDR1 and CDR2 from the germline V gene are SGHAT and FQNNGV. The CDR3 DNA follows: TGTGCCAGCAGCCCAGGGGGCGGAAGCACTGAAGCTTTCTTT. Translating gives CASSPGGGSTEAFF.

On this clone: This specimen includes other DNA sequences encoding the same CDR3. The chain employs TRBV2 and TRBJ2-2; TRBD1 is a possible D gene (6 bases). The germline gives CDR1 SNHLY, CDR2 FYNNEI. This CDR3 is 13 amino acids long. V was cut by 2 bases and J by 6 bases, with 7 bases left in between. As DNA, the CDR3 is TGTGCCAGCAGTGAAAGACAGGCCGGGGAGCTGTTTTTT. Its protein product is CASSERQAGELFF.

The chain is built from TRBV7-9 and TRBJ1-1; D ambiguous. The V gene's germline CDR1 is SEHNR and CDR2 FQNEAQ (reference sequence). The CDR3 has 13 amino acids. V was shortened by 2 bases and J by 1 base, with 5 bases between the two germline ends. The CDR3 DNA is TGTGCCAGCAGCTTAATCGGGAACACTGAAGCTTTCTTT. It translates to CASSLIGNTEAFF.

CDR3 sequence reads: CATSDFPQGADGYTF. The CDR3 DNA follows: TGTGCCACCAGTGATTTCCCACAGGGGGCGGATGGCTACACCTTC. The gene calls are TRBV24-1 and TRBJ1-2, with TRBD1 identical over 9 bases. The CDR3 length is 15 residues. V lost 1 base to trimming and J lost 6 bases; unmatched junction nucleotides: 5. Germline CDR1 KGHDR, CDR2 SFDVKD.

The chain links TRBV12-3 or TRBV12-4 to TRBJ1-2; D remains unclear. The CDR3 is made up of 13 amino acids. Trimming left V 3 bases short and J 3 bases short, with 8 bases between. Written as DNA, the CDR3 is TGTGCCAGCAGTTTTGACGGGTACTATGGCTACACCTTC. As protein: CASSFDGYYGYTF.